Listed here is a single T cell receptor beta chain. The target antigen is unknown. Relative to the germline gene, one junction end is altered; a read error may explain this. Using immunoSEQ multiplex PCR, the repertoire was profiled, and TCRdb retains in-frame clones only, with some absent. This table has about 22,000 clones, about four fifths appearing once. The CDR3 consists of 18 residues. CDR1 is SSHAT and CDR2 is FNYEAQ in the germline V gene (reference sequence). The sample is drawn from a study of OX40 agonist ivuxolimab in advanced cancers. Peripheral blood came from all dose cohorts at three timepoints. The study's findings and limits: The CD4+ and CD8+ T cells in the blood had expanded clonally by week 6 at 0.1 to 3.0 mg/kg.

The TCR was taken from an adult with an advanced solid tumor such as melanoma, head and neck, liver or kidney cancer. The chain carries TRBV7-7 and TRBJ2-2, with D possibly matching TRBD1 (10 bases). The sample in question was CD4+ or CD8+ T cells sorted from blood, obtained in a trial of the OX40 agonist ivuxolimab. The chain's CDR3 is CASSPGQGTSLDTGELFF. CDR3 nucleotides: TGTGCTAGCAGCCCGGGACAGGGGACTAGCCTAGACACCGGGGAGCTGTTTTTT.